Sequencing of this T cell receptor (beta chain) was carried out in a study of regulatory T cells in long-lasting Graves disease. Construction of the TCR beta libraries employed iRepertoire HTBI primers in conjunction with Arm-PCR of CDR3 regions. TCRdb processed the multiplex PCR reads anew with MiXCR; each CDR3 protein has one entry. The table includes about 540,000 distinct CDR3 sequences, approximately 13% detected once. The time point here: newly diagnosed GD, antithyroid drugs for less than 3 months. The authors made the TCR library using RNA they extracted from PBMCs. These sequences were also reported in another study, on T cells in Graves' hyperthyroidism and ophthalmopathy.

The specimen comprised peripheral blood mononuclear cells (PBMCs), sampled at new diagnosis, from a patient treated with antithyroid drugs. The clonotype comes from a man younger than 45 with Graves disease.

In DNA form, the CDR3 reads TGTGCCAGCAGCCTACCCGGGACTAGCGGGAGGGTGGAGACCCAGTACTTC. Residues: CASSLPGTSGRVETQYF. V gene TRBV3-1 combines with J gene TRBJ2-5; 16 bases map to TRBD2. The CDR3 totals 17 residues. The germline V gene has CDR1 LGHDT and CDR2 YNNKEL (reference sequence). Losses at the gene ends were 4 bases for V and 5 bases for J; bases not matched to a gene: 7.